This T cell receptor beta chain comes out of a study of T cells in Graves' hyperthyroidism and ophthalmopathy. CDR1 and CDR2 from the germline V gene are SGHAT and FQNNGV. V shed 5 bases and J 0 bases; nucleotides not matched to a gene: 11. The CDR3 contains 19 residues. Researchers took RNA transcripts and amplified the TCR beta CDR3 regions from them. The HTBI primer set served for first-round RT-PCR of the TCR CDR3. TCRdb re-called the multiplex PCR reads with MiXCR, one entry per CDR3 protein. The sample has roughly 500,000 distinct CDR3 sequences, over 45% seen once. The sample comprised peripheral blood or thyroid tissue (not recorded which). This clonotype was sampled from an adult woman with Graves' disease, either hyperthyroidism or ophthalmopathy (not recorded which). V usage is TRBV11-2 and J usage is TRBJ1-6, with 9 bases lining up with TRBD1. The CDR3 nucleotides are TGTGCCAGCAGCCATGGACAGGGGCCTGGAAGCTCCTATAATTCACCCCTCCACTTT. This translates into CASSHGQGPGSSYNSPLHF.